This TCR beta chain was found in a study of blood T cell repertoires in COVID-19. As for the study in general: Spain, Italy and the United States supplied samples that represented acute and convalescent COVID-19.

Produced via immunoSEQ multiplex PCR; TCRdb's table is partial and in-frame only. The sample yields roughly 67,000 clones, 65% to 90% seen once. CDR1 is WSHSY, CDR2 SAAADI, per germline. The trim removed 8 bases at V and 9 bases at J, leaving 6 bases unmatched. The CDR3 has 14 amino acids. Sequenced material: peripheral blood. The clonotype comes from a woman aged 60-75 years with acute or convalescent COVID-19. The genes are TRBV10-2 and TRBJ2-1; 14 bases map to TRBD2. The CDR3 spells CASETSGGVGEQFF. The CDR3 DNA reads TGCGCCAGCGAGACTAGCGGGGGGGTGGGTGAGCAGTTCTTC.